The clone carrying this T cell receptor beta chain showed up just a few times. Its antigen is currently unknown. The time point here: persistent/refractory GD, antithyroid drugs over 5 years with positive TRAb. The TCR library used RNA extracted from PBMCs. Doctors identified Graves' disease using the American Thyroid Association guidelines. To make TCR beta libraries, researchers used iRepertoire HTBI primers and Arm-PCR of CDR3 regions. As handled by the study authors: The samples included approximately 62 TRBV and about 13 TRBJ segments. TCRdb itself ran the multiplex PCR reads through MiXCR, one entry per CDR3 protein. The authors' filters were not applied to this entry. The repertoire consists of fewer than 400,000 distinct CDR3 sequences, with 20% occurring once and the leading ten covering less than 25%. This record belongs to a study of regulatory T cells in long-lasting Graves disease. Study-level results: Researchers reported studying only peripheral blood, not thyroid tissue.

The CDR3 is made up of 13 amino acids. Germline lookup yields CDR1 SQVTM and CDR2 ANQGSEA. This specimen consisted of peripheral blood mononuclear cells (PBMCs), obtained when the disease was refractory, from a patient treated with antithyroid drugs. This TCR was sampled from a female donor with Graves disease. The V gene is TRBV29-1, the J gene TRBJ1-1; 7 bases are a match to TRBD1. In nucleotides, the CDR3 is TGCAGTTCGATGACAGGGTGGAGGACTGAAGCTTTCTTT. This encodes CSSMTGWRTEAFF.